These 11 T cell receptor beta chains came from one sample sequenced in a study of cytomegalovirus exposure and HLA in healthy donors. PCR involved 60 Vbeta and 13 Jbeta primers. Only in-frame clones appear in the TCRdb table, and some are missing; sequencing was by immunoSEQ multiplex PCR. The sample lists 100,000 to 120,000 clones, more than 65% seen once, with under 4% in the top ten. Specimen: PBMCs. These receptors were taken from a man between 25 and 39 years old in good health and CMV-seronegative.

The CDR3 sequence: CASSLQGTTYNEQFF. CDR3 nucleotide sequence: TGCGCCAGCAGCTTGCAGGGGACCACCTACAATGAGCAGTTCTTC. The chain combines TRBV5-1 with TRBJ2-1; maybe TRBD1 (6 bases). The CDR3 has 15 residues. The V end was cut by 1 base, the J end by 2 bases, with 10 bases between. In germline, CDR1 is SGHRS, CDR2 YFSETQ.

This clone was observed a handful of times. This chain's CDR3 is CASSPSGAGVSYEQYF. For the CDR3, the DNA is TGTGCCAGCAGCCCATCCGGGGCGGGAGTATCCTACGAGCAGTACTTC. The V and J genes are TRBV5-5 and TRBJ2-7; 7 nucleotides match TRBD2. The CDR3 consists of 16 residues. Per germline, CDR1 SGHKS and CDR2 YYEKEE (reference sequence). V lost 4 bases, J lost 1 base, and 11 bases stayed unmatched. Supplemented by reference TRBV5-5 and TRBJ2-7, the full variable domain reads DAGVTQSPTHLIKTRGQQVTLRCSPISGHKSVSWYQQVLGQGPQFIFQYYEKEERGRGNFPDRFSARQFPNYSSELNVNALLLGDSALYLCASSPSGAGVSYEQYFGPGTRLTVT.

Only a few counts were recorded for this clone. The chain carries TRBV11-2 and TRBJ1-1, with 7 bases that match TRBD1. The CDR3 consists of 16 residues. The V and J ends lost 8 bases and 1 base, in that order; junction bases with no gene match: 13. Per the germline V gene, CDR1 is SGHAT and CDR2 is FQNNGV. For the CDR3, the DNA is TGTGCCAGCCTTAGCAAGTGGGGACAGAAGAACACTGAAGCTTTCTTT. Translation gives CASLSKWGQKNTEAFF.

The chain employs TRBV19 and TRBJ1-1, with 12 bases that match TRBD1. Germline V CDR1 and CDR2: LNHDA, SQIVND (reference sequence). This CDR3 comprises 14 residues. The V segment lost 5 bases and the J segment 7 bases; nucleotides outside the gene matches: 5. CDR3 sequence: CASSWGQGAYEAFF. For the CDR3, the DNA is TGTGCCAGTAGTTGGGGACAGGGGGCTTATGAAGCTTTCTTT.

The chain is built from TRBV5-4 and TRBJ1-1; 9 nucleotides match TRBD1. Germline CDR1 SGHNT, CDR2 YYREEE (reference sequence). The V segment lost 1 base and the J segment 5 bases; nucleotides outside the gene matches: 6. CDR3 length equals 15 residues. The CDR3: CASSLPGTGLTEAFF. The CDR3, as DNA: TGTGCCAGCAGCTTGCCGGGGACAGGGTTAACTGAAGCTTTCTTT.

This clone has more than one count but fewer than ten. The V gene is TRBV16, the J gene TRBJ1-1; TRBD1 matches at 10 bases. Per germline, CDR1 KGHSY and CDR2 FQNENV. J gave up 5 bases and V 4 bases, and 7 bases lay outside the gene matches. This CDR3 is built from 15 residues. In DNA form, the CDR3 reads TGTGCCAGCAGCCCAGAGACAGGGGGCAGTACTGAAGCTTTCTTT. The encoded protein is CASSPETGGSTEAFF.

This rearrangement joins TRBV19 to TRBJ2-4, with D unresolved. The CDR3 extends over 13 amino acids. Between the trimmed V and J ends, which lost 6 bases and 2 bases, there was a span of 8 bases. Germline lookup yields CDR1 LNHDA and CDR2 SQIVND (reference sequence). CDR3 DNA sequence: TGTGCCAGTAGCACAGTTCCCAAAAACATTCAGTACTTC. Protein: CASSTVPKNIQYF.

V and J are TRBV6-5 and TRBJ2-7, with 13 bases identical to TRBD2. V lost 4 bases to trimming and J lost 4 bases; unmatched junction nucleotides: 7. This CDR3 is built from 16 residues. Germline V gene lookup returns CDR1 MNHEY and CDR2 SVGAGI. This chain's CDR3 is CASSSLLAGGPYEQYF. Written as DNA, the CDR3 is TGTGCCAGCAGTTCCTTACTAGCGGGAGGGCCGTACGAGCAGTACTTC.

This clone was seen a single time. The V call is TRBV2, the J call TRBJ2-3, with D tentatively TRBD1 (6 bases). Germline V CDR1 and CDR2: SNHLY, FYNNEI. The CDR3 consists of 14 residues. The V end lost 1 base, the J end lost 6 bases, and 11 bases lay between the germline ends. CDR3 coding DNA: TGTGCCAGCAGTGAAGGGGGGCGCGGGGATACGCAGTATTTT. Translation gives CASSEGGRGDTQYF.

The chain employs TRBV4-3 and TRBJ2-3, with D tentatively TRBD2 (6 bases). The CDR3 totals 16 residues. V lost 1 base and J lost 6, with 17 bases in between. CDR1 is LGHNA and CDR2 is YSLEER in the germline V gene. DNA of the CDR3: TGCGCCAGCAGCCAAGGACAGAGCTCTGGAGGGGATACGCAGTATTTT. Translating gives CASSQGQSSGGDTQYF.

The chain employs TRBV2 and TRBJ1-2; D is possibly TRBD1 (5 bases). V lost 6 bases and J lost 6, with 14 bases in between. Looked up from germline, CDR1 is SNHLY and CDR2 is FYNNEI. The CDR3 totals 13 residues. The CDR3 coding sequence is TGTGCCAGCAGCCAAGGGGAACTCGATGGCTACACCTTC. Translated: CASSQGELDGYTF. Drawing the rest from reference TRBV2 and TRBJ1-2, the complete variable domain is EPEVTQTPSHQVTQMGQEVILRCVPISNHLYFYWYRQILGQKVEFLVSFYNNEISEKSEIFDDQFSVERPDGSNFTLKIRSTKLEDSAMYFCASSQGELDGYTFGSGTRLTVV.